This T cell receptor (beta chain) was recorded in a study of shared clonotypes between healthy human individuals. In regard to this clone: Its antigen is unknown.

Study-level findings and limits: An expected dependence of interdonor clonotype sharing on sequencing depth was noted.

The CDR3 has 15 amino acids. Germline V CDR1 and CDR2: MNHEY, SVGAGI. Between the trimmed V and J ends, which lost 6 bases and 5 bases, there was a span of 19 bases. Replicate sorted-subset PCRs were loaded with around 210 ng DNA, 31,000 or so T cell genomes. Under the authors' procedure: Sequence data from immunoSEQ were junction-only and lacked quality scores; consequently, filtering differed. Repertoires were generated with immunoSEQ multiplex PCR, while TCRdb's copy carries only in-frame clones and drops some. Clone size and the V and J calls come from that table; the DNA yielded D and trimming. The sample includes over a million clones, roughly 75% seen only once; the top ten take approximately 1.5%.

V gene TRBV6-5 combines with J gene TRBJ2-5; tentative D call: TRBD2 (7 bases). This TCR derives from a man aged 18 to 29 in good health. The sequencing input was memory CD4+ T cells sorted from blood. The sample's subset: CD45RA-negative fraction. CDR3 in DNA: TGTGCCAGCAGCCGTATTTCAGGGGAGGGCGAGACCCAGTACTTC. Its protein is CASSRISGEGETQYF.